This TCR beta chain stems from a study of OX40 agonist ivuxolimab in advanced cancers. Across the whole study: Ivuxolimab, an agonist antibody against OX40 (CD134), was given to patients. Dose-escalation patients' cancers were hepatocellular carcinoma, melanoma, renal cell or head and neck cancer. Study-level findings and limits: Mean expanded clone counts were higher in CD8+ than CD4+ T cells.

The CDR3 extends over 14 amino acids. V was clipped by 6 bases and J by 1 base; unmatched bases: 5. Germline V CDR1 and CDR2: MDHEN, SYDVKM. Generated by immunoSEQ multiplex PCR, the TCRdb table keeps only in-frame clones and is missing some. The table has around 95,000 clones, approximately 89% seen once. Concerning this clone: Its antigen is undetermined.

Material: CD4+ or CD8+ T cells sorted from blood, obtained in a trial of the OX40 agonist ivuxolimab. This TCR was sampled from an adult with an advanced solid tumor such as melanoma, head and neck, liver or kidney cancer. V gene TRBV28 combines with J gene TRBJ1-1, with 7 bases that match TRBD1. This chain's CDR3 is CASSPPGGNTEAFF. DNA of the CDR3: TGTGCCAGCAGCCCCCCAGGGGGGAACACTGAAGCTTTCTTT.